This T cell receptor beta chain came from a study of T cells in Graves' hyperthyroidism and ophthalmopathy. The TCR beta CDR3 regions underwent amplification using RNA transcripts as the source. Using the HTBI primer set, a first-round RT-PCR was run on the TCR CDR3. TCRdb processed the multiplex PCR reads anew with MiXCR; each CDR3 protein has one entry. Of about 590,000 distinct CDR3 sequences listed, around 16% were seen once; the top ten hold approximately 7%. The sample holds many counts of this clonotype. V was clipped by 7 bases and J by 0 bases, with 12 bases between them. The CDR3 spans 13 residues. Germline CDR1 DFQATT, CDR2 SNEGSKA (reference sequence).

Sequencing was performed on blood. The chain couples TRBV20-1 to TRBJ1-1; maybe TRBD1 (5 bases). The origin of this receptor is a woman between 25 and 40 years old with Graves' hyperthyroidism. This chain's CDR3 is CSGAGLLNTEAFF. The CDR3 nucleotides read TGCAGTGGGGCAGGGCTCCTGAACACTGAAGCTTTCTTT.